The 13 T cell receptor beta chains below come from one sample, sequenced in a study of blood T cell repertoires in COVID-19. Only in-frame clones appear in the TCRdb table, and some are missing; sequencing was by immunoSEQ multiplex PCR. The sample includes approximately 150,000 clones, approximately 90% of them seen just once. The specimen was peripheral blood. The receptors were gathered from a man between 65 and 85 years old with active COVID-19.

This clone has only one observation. This CDR3 is CASSLVAEDEQYF. The CDR3 region has the DNA TGTGCCAGCAGCTTAGTAGCGGAGGACGAGCAGTACTTC. The rearrangement uses TRBV7-6 and TRBJ2-7; maybe TRBD2 (6 bases). The CDR3 length is 13 residues. V gave up 1 base and J gave up 5 bases, with 9 bases separating them. Germline CDR1 and CDR2: SGHVS and FNYEAQ.

The CDR3 DNA reads TGTGCCAGCAGCGCAGGACTAGCGGCTTACAATGAGCAGTTCTTC. Residues: CASSAGLAAYNEQFF. The chain carries TRBV9 and TRBJ2-1; 10 nucleotides align to TRBD2. V lost 3 bases, J lost 4 bases, and 4 bases stayed unmatched. This CDR3 contains 15 residues. Germline loops: CDR1 SGDLS, CDR2 YYNGEE. Together with reference TRBV9 and TRBJ2-1, the CDR3 gives the full variable domain: DSGVTQTPKHLITATGQRVTLRCSPRSGDLSVYWYQQSLDQGLQFLIQYYNGEERAKGNILERFSAQQFPDLHSELNLSSLELGDSALYFCASSAGLAAYNEQFFGPGTRLTVL.

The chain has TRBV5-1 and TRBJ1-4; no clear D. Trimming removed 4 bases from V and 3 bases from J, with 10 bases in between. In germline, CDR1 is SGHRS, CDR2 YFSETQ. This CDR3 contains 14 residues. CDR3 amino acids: CASSPGRSNEKLFF. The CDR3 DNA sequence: TGCGCCAGCAGCCCGGGTCGGTCTAATGAAAAACTGTTTTTT.

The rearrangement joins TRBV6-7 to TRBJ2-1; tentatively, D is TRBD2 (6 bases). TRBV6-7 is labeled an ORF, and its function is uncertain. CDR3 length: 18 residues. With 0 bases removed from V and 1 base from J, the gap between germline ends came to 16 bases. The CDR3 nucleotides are TGTGCCAGCAGTTACTCGACCCGAGGCGGAGGGTCCTACAATGAGCAGTTCTTC. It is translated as CASSYSTRGGGSYNEQFF.

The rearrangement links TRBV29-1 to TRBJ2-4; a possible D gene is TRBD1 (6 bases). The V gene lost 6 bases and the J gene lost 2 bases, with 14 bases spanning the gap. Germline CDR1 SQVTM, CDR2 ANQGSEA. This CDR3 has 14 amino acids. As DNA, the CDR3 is TGCAGCGTGGCTCCTACAGGGACCAAAAACATTCAGTACTTC. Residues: CSVAPTGTKNIQYF. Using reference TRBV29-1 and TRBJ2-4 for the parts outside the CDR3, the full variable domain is SAVISQKPSRDICQRGTSLTIQCQVDSQVTMMFWYRQQPGQSLTLIATANQGSEATYESGFVIDKFPISRPNLTFSTLTVSNMSPEDSSIYLCSVAPTGTKNIQYFGAGTRLSVL.

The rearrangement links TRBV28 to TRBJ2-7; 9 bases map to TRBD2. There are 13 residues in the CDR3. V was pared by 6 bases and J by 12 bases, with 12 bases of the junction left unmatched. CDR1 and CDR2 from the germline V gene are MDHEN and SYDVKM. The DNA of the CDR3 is TGTGCCAGCAGGCGGGACGGTAGACTAGCGGTGTACTTC. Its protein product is CASRRDGRLAVYF.

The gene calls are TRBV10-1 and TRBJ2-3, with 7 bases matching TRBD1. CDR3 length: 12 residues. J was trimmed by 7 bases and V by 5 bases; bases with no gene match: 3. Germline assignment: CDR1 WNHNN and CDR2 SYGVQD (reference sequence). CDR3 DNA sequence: TGCGCCAGCAGTCCAGGGGGTTATACGCAGTATTTT. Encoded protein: CASSPGGYTQYF.

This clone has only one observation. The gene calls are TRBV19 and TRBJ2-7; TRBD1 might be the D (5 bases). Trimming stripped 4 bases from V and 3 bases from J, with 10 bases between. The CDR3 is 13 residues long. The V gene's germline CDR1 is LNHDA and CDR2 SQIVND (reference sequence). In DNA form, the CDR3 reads TGTGCCAGTAGTAGGCAGGGTCTCTACGAGCAGTACTTC. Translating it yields CASSRQGLYEQYF.

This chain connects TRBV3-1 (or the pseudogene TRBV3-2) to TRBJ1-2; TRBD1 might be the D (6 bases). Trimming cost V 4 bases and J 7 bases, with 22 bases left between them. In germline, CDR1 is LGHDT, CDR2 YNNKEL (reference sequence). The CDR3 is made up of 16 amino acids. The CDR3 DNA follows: TGTGCCAGCAGCCCGCAAACCAGGGGACCCGGCGGTGGCTACACCTTC. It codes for CASSPQTRGPGGGYTF.

The chain's CDR3 is CASSSGNSPLHF. The CDR3 DNA sequence: TGTGCCAGCAGTTCGGGTAATTCACCCCTCCACTTT. The J gene is TRBJ1-6, the V gene TRBV6-2 or TRBV6-3; D is unclear. Deletions cut 4 bases from V and 6 bases from J, with 4 bases between. Germline V CDR1 and CDR2: MNHEY, SVGEGT. The CDR3 loop spans 12 amino acids.

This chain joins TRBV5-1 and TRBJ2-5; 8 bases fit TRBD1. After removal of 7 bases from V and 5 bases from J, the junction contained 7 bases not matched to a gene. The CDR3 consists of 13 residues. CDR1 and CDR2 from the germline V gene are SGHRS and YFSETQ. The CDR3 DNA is TGCGCCAGCGTCGGCTGGACAGGGGAGACCCAGTACTTC. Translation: CASVGWTGETQYF.

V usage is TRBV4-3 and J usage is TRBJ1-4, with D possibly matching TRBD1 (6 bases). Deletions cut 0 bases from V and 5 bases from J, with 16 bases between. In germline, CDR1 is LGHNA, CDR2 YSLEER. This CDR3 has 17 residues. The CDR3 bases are TGCGCCAGCAGCCAAGATCGGGGTGGTGGGACAAATGAAAAACTGTTTTTT. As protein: CASSQDRGGGTNEKLFF.

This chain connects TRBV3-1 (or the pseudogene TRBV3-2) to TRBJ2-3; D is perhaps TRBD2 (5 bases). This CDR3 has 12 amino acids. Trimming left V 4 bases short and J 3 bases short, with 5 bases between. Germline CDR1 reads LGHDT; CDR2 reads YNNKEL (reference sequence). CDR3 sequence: CASSRRTDTQYF. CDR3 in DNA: TGTGCCAGCAGCCGGAGGACAGATACGCAGTATTTT.